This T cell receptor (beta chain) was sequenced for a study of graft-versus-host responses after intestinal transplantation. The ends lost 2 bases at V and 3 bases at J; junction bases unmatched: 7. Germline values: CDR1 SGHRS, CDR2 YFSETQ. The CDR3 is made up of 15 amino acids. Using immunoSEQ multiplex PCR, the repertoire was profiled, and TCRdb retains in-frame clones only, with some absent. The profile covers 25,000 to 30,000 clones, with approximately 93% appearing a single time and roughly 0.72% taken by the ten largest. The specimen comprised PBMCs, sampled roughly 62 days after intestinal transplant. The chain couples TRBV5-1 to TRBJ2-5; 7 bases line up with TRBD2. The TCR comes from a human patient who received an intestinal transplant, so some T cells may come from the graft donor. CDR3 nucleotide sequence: TGCGCCAGCAGCTTCTCTAGCGGAGGGGAAGAGACCCAGTACTTC. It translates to CASSFSSGGEETQYF.